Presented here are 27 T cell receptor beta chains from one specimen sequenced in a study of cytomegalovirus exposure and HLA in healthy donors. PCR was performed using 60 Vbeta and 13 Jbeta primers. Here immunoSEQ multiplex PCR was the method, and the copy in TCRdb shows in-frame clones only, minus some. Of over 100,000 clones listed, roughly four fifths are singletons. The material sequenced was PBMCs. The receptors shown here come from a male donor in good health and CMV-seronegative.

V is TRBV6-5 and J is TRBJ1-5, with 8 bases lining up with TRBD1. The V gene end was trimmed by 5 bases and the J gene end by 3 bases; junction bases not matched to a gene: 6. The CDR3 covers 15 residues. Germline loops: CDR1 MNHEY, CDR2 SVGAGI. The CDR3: CASSGTGGNNQPQHF. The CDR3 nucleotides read TGTGCCAGCAGTGGAACAGGGGGTAACAATCAGCCCCAGCATTTT.

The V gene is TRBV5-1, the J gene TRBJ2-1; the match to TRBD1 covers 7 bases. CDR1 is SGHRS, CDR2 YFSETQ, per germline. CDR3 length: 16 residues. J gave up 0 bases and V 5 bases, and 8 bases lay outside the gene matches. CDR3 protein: CASSYRGPSSYNEQFF. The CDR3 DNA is TGCGCCAGCAGTTACAGGGGACCGAGCTCCTACAATGAGCAGTTCTTC.

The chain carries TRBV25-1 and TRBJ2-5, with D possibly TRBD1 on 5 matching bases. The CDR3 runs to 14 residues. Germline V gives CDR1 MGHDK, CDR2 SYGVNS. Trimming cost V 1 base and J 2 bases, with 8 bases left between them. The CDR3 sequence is CASSEWQGQETQYF. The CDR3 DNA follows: TGTGCCAGCAGTGAATGGCAGGGACAAGAGACCCAGTACTTC.

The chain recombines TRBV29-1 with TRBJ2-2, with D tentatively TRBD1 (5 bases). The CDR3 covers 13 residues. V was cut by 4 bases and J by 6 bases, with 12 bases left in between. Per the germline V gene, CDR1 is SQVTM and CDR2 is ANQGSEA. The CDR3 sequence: CSVGRQLAGELFF. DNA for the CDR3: TGCAGCGTTGGTAGACAGCTCGCCGGGGAGCTGTTTTTT.

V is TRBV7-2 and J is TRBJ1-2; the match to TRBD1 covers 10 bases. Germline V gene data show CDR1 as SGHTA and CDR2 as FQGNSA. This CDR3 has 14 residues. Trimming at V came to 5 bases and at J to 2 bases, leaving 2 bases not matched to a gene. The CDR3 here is CASSRDRGNYGYTF. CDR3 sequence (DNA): TGTGCCAGCAGCAGGGACAGGGGAAACTATGGCTACACCTTC.

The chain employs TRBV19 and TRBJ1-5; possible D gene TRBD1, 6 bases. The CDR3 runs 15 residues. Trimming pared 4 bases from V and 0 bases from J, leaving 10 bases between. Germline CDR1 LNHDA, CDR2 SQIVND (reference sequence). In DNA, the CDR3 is TGTGCCAGTAGTAAACAGGGACATAGCAATCAGCCCCAGCATTTT. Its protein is CASSKQGHSNQPQHF.

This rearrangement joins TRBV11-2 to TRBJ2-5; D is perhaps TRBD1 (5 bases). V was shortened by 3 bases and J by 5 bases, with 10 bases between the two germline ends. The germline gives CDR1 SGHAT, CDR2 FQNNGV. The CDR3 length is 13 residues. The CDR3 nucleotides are TGTGCCAGCAGCTTGGGCAGGGTCGAGACCCAGTACTTC. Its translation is CASSLGRVETQYF.

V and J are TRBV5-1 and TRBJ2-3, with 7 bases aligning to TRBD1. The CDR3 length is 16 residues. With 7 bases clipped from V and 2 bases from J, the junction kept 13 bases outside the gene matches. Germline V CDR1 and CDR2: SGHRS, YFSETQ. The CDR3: CASSSTGSGLTDTQYF. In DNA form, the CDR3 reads TGCGCCAGCTCGTCGACAGGGTCCGGTCTCACAGATACGCAGTATTTT. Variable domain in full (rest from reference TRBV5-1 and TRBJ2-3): KAGVTQTPRYLIKTRGQQVTLSCSPISGHRSVSWYQQTPGQGLQFLFEYFSETQRNKGNFPGRFSGRQFSNSRSEMNVSTLELGDSALYLCASSSTGSGLTDTQYFGPGTRLTVL.

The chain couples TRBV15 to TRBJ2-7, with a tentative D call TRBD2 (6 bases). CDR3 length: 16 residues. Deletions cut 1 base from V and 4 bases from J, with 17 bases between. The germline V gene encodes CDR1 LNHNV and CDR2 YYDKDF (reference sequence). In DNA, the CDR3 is TGTGCCACCAGCAGAGCTACCCAGACTAGTTCTTACGAGCAGTACTTC. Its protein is CATSRATQTSSYEQYF.

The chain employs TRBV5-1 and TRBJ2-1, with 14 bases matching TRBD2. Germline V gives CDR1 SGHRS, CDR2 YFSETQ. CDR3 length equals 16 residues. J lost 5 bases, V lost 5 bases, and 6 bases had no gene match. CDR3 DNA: TGCGCCAGCAGTTATGGACTAGCGGGAGGAGACAATGAGCAGTTCTTC. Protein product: CASSYGLAGGDNEQFF.

Here the CDR3 reads CASSQSGRDNYGYTF. CDR3 coding DNA: TGCGCCAGCAGCCAGAGCGGCAGAGATAACTATGGCTACACCTTC. V usage is TRBV4-1 and J usage is TRBJ1-2, with no clear D. V was trimmed by 3 bases and J by 1 base, leaving 12 bases between them. Germline V gene lookup returns CDR1 MGHRA and CDR2 YSYEKL. This CDR3 comprises 15 residues.

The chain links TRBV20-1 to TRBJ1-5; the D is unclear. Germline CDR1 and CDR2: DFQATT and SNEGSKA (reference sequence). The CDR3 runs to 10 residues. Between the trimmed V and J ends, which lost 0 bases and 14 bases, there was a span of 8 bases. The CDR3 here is CSARDNREHF. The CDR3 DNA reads TGCAGTGCTAGAGATAACCGGGAGCATTTT.

The CDR3 sequence is CASSFRQGAPHEQYF. The CDR3 DNA is TGTGCCAGCAGTTTCCGACAGGGGGCTCCCCACGAGCAGTACTTC. The genes are TRBV27 and TRBJ2-7; the match to TRBD1 covers 10 bases. Germline values: CDR1 MNHEY, CDR2 SMNVEV (reference sequence). The J segment lost 5 bases and the V segment lost 3 bases, leaving 7 bases of the junction unmatched. The CDR3 extends over 15 amino acids.

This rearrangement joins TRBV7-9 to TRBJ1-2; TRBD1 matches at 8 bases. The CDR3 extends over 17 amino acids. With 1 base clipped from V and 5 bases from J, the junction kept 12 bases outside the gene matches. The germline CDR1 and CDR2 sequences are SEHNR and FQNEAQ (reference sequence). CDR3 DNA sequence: TGTGCCAGCAGCTTAGGGGGGGACAGGAGAGGGGTTTATGGCTACACCTTC. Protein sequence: CASSLGGDRRGVYGYTF. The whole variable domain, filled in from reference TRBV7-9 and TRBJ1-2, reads DTGVSQNPRHKITKRGQNVTFRCDPISEHNRLYWYRQTLGQGPEFLTYFQNEAQLEKSRLLSDRFSAERPKGSFSTLEIQRTEQGDSAMYLCASSLGGDRRGVYGYTFGSGTRLTVV.

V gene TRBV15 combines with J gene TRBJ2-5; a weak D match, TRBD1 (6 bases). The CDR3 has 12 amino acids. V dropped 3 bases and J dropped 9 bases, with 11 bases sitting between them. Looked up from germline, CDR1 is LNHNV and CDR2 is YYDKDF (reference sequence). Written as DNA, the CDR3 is TGTGCCACCAGCAGCTCCCGACAGGCCCAGTACTTC. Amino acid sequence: CATSSSRQAQYF.

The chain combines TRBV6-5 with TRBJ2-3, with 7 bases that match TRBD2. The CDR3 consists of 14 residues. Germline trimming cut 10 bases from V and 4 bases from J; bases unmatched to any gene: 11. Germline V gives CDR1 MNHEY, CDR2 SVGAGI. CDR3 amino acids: CATRAGTPPDTQYF. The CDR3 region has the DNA TGTGCCACACGAGCGGGGACCCCCCCAGATACGCAGTATTTT.

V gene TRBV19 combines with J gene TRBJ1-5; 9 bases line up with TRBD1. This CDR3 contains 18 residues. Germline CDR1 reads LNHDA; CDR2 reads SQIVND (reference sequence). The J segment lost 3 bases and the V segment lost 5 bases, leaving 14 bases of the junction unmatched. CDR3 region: CASSFPGGTGGSNQPQHF. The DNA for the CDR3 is TGTGCCAGTAGTTTCCCTGGGGGTACAGGGGGCTCCAATCAGCCCCAGCATTTT.

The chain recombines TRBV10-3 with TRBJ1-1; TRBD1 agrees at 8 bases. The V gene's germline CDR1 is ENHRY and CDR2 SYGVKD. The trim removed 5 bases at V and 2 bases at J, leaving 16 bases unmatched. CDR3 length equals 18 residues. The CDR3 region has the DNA TGTGCCATCAGTAGACAGGGGCCTATCGCCAGTGGTAACACTGAAGCTTTCTTT. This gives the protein CAISRQGPIASGNTEAFF.

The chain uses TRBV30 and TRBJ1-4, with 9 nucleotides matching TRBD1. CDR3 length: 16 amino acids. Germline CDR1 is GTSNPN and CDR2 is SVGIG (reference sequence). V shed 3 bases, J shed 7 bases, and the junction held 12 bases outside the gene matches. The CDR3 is CAWRGDRARRGEKLFF. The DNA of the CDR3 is TGTGCCTGGAGAGGGGACAGGGCCCGAAGGGGTGAAAAACTGTTTTTT.

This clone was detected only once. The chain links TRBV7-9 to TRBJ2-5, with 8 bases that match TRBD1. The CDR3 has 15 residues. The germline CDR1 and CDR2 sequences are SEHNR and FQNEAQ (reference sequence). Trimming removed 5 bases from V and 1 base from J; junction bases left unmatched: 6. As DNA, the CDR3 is TGTGCCAGCAGCCACGGGACAGGCCGCCAAGAGACCCAGTACTTC. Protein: CASSHGTGRQETQYF.

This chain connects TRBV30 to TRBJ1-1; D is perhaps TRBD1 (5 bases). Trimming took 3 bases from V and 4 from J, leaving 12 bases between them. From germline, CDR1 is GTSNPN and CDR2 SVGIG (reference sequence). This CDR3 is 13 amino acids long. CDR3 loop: CAWREPGGTEAFF. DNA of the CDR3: TGTGCCTGGAGAGAACCCGGGGGCACTGAAGCTTTCTTT.

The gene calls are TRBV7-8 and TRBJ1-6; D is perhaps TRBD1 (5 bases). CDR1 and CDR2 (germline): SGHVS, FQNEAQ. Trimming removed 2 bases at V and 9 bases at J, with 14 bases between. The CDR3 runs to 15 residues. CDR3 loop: CASSLKSGALSPLHF. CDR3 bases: TGTGCCAGCAGCTTAAAATCTGGGGCTCTTTCACCCCTCCACTTT.

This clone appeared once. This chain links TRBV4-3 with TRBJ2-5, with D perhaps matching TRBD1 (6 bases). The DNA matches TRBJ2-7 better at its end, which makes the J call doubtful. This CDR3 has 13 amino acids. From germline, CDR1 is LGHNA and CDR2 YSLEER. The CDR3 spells CASSPGTTYEQYF. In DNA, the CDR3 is TGCGCCAGCAGTCCCGGGACAACCTACGAGCAGTACTTC.

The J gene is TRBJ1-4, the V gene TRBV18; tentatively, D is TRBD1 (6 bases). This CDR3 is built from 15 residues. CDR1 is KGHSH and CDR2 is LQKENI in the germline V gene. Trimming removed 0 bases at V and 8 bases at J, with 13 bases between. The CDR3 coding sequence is TGTGCCAGCTCACCACCGGCAGGGGAGAAGGAAAAACTGTTTTTT. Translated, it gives CASSPPAGEKEKLFF.

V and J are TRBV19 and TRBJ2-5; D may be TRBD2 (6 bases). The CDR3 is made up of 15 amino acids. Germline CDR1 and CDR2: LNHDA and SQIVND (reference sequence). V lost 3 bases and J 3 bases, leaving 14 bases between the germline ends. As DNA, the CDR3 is TGTGCCAGTAGTATTGGGATGGGAGGTAAAGAGACCCAGTACTTC. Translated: CASSIGMGGKETQYF.

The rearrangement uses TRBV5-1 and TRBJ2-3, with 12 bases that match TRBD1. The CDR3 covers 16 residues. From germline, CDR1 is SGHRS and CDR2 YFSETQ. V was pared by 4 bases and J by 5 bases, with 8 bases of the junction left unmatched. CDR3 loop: CASSIKGQGAGDTQYF. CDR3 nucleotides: TGCGCCAGCAGCATAAAGGGACAGGGGGCGGGAGATACGCAGTATTTT.

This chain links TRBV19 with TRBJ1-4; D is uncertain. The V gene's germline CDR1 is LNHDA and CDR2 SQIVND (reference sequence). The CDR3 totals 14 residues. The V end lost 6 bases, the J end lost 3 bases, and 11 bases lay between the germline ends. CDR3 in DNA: TGTGCCAGTAGCCCCCAAGGAGCTAATGAAAAACTGTTTTTT. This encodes CASSPQGANEKLFF.